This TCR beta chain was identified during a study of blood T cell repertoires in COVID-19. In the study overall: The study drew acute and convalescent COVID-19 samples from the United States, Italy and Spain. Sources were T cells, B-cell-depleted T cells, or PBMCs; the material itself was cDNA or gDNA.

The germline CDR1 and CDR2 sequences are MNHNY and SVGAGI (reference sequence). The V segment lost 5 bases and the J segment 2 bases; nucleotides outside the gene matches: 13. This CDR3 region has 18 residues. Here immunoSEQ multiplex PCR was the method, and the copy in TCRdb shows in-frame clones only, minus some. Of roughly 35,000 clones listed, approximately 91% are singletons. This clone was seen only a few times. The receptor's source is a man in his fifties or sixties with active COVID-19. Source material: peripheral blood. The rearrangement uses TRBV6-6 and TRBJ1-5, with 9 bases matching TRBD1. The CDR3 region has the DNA TGTGCCAGCAGTCCCGGGGGACAGGGCCAAATACGCAATCAGCCCCAGCATTTT. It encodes CASSPGGQGQIRNQPQHF.